These 20 T cell receptor beta chains were sequenced from one sample in a study of vaccination and CD4 T cells after COVID-19. The treatment: approximately nine-day PBMC culture with coronavirus spike peptide pools or control peptides (ViraFEST assay). No antigen has been identified for these receptors. Oncomine TCR Beta short-read sequencing was applied to DNA from cultured CD4+ T cells. MiXCR, run by TCRdb on the PCR reads, gives a single entry per CDR3 protein. The sample yields more than 10,000 distinct CDR3 sequences, roughly 57% seen once. The material sequenced was CD4+ T cells from blood, cultured in vitro, taken before SARS-CoV-2 vaccination. The receptors stem from a human donor who had recovered from COVID-19.

The J gene is TRBJ1-2, the V gene TRBV27, with D perhaps TRBD1 (6 bases). The germline V and J ends were trimmed by 0 bases and 7 bases, with 12 bases remaining between them. This CDR3 is 14 amino acids long. Per germline, CDR1 MNHEY and CDR2 SMNVEV (reference sequence). The CDR3, as DNA: TGTGCCAGCAGTTTATCGGGGGCCAATCGTGGCTACACCTTC. Its protein is CASSLSGANRGYTF.

The chain combines TRBV24-1 with TRBJ2-3; D unresolved. Germline values: CDR1 KGHDR, CDR2 SFDVKD. The CDR3 spans 12 residues. Trimming stripped 7 bases from V and 8 bases from J, with 12 bases between. The CDR3 spells CATRGSEGTQYF. The CDR3 coding sequence is TGTGCCACCAGAGGCAGCGAAGGTACGCAGTATTTT.

The CDR3 DNA reads TGTGCCAGCAGCTTAGTAACGGGAATGAACACTGAAGCTTTCTTT. The encoded protein is CASSLVTGMNTEAFF. This sequence joins TRBV11-2 and TRBJ1-1; no firm D call. The CDR3 totals 15 residues. The V and J ends lost 1 base and 0 bases respectively, with 9 bases between them. The germline V gene encodes CDR1 SGHAT and CDR2 FQNNGV. Using reference TRBV11-2 and TRBJ1-1 for the parts outside the CDR3, the full variable domain is EAGVAQSPRYKIIEKRQSVAFWCNPISGHATLYWYQQILGQGPKLLIQFQNNGVVDDSQLPKDRFSAERLKGVDSTLKIQPAKLEDSAVYLCASSLVTGMNTEAFFGQGTRLTVV.

The V call is TRBV12-3 or TRBV12-4, the J call TRBJ1-5; D is undetermined. The V end was cut by 6 bases, the J end by 0 bases, with 12 bases between. This CDR3 has 15 amino acids. In nucleotides, the CDR3 is TGTGCCAGCAGCCCGACTGGATATAGCAATCAGCCCCAGCATTTT. It yields the protein CASSPTGYSNQPQHF.

The sample holds a few counts of this clonotype. The chain joins TRBV27 to TRBJ2-7, with 9 bases matching TRBD2. Losses at the gene ends were 6 bases for V and 4 bases for J; bases not matched to a gene: 7. The CDR3 totals 14 residues. Per the germline V gene, CDR1 is MNHEY and CDR2 is SMNVEV (reference sequence). The CDR3 is CASRGGTSFYEQYF. CDR3 sequence (DNA): TGTGCCAGCAGAGGGGGGACTAGCTTTTACGAGCAGTACTTC.

This clonotype was picked up a small number of times. J is TRBJ2-5 and V is TRBV20-1; D perhaps matches TRBD1 (6 bases). The CDR3 is 13 residues long. V lost 3 bases, J lost 2 bases, and 10 bases lay in between. In germline, CDR1 is DFQATT, CDR2 SNEGSKA (reference sequence). The CDR3 loop is CSARVQGQETQYF. CDR3 bases: TGCAGTGCTAGGGTCCAGGGGCAAGAGACCCAGTACTTC.

The chain couples TRBV12-5 to TRBJ2-5; D might be TRBD1 or TRBD2, each matching 5 bases. V shed 2 bases and J shed 7 bases, with 20 bases lying between them. The CDR3 extends over 16 amino acids. CDR1 is LGHNT, CDR2 FRNRAP, per germline. As DNA, the CDR3 is TGTGCTAGTGGTTTGTCAGACGGGACCGGATGGGGGACCCAGTACTTC. It codes for CASGLSDGTGWGTQYF.

Only a few counts were recorded for this clonotype. The chain couples TRBV10-3 to TRBJ1-2; 8 positions match TRBD1. This CDR3 is built from 16 residues. Germline V gives CDR1 ENHRY, CDR2 SYGVKD. Trimming took 3 bases from V and 4 from J; bases not matched to a gene: 10. This CDR3 reads CAISDSRTGSTYGYTF. CDR3 bases: TGTGCCATCAGTGATTCCAGGACAGGGTCGACCTATGGCTACACCTTC.

Worth noting for this clonotype: One end of the junction fails to match germline, which may point to a read error. The rearrangement links TRBV6-5 to TRBJ1-1; no clear D gene. Germline CDR1 reads MNHEY; CDR2 reads SVGAGI. This CDR3 is 13 amino acids long. CDR3 sequence reads: CASSSNMNTKAFF. In DNA, the CDR3 is TGTGCCAGCAGTTCGAATATGAACACTAAAGCTTTCTTT.

The rearrangement links TRBV6-1 to TRBJ1-5; 9 nucleotides line up with TRBD1. Germline CDR1 MNHNS, CDR2 SASEGT. The CDR3 has 14 residues. V shed 6 bases, J shed 3 bases, and the junction held 3 bases outside the gene matches. The CDR3 protein is CASSTGGPNQPQHF. Here the CDR3 DNA reads TGTGCCAGCAGCACAGGGGGCCCCAATCAGCCCCAGCATTTT.

J is TRBJ2-7 and V is TRBV6-2 or TRBV6-3, with 8 bases aligning to TRBD1. V shed 5 bases, J shed 2 bases, and the junction held 2 bases outside the gene matches. CDR3 length equals 13 residues. Looked up from germline, CDR1 is MNHEY and CDR2 is SVGEGT. CDR3 residues: CASSMGQAYEQYF. CDR3 bases: TGTGCCAGCAGTATGGGACAGGCCTACGAGCAGTACTTC.

V is TRBV7-2 and J is TRBJ2-5; TRBD2 is a possible D gene (5 bases). V lost 1 base and J lost 7, with 13 bases in between. Germline V gene data show CDR1 as SGHTA and CDR2 as FQGNSA. The CDR3 contains 14 residues. In nucleotides, the CDR3 is TGTGCCAGCAGCTTAGATGGGAACCGGGGGACCCAGTACTTC. This encodes CASSLDGNRGTQYF.

This chain uses TRBV20-1 with TRBJ2-7; TRBD1 aligns across 9 bases. J gave up 0 bases and V 4 bases, and 13 bases lay outside the gene matches. The V gene's germline CDR1 is DFQATT and CDR2 SNEGSKA (reference sequence). This CDR3 has 17 residues. CDR3 region: CSANFNGQGKSSYEQYF. The CDR3 DNA follows: TGCAGTGCTAATTTCAATGGACAGGGGAAAAGCTCCTACGAGCAGTACTTC.

This clonotype appeared a few times. V and J are TRBV20-1 and TRBJ1-1; 7 nucleotides align to TRBD1. The CDR3 consists of 14 residues. CDR1 DFQATT and CDR2 SNEGSKA come from the germline V gene (reference sequence). V shed 5 bases and J 0 bases; nucleotides not matched to a gene: 6. CDR3 loop: CSALWTGVNTEAFF. In DNA, the CDR3 is TGCAGTGCTCTATGGACAGGCGTGAACACTGAAGCTTTCTTT.

This clonotype was observed a few times. The gene calls are TRBV2 and TRBJ1-2; possible D gene TRBD1, 6 bases. Germline CDR1 reads SNHLY; CDR2 reads FYNNEI. V was pared by 6 bases and J by 4 bases, with 9 bases between. This CDR3 is built from 12 residues. The CDR3 nucleotides are TGTGCCAGCAGCACAGGGATCTATGGCTACACCTTC. Its translation: CASSTGIYGYTF.

V and J are TRBV5-5 and TRBJ1-6; D unresolved. With 0 bases removed from V and 3 bases from J, the gap between germline ends came to 7 bases. The CDR3 consists of 15 residues. CDR1 is SGHKS, CDR2 YYEKEE, per germline (reference sequence). The CDR3 loop is CASSLAPGYNSPLHF. The CDR3 nucleotides read TGTGCCAGCAGCTTGGCGCCAGGCTATAATTCACCCCTCCACTTT.

CDR3 residues: CSARDRNRANYGYTF. CDR3 in DNA: TGCAGTGCTAGAGATCGGAACAGGGCTAACTATGGCTACACCTTC. J is TRBJ1-2 and V is TRBV20-1; TRBD1 is a possible D gene (6 bases). CDR1 and CDR2 from the germline V gene are DFQATT and SNEGSKA (reference sequence). The germline V and J ends were trimmed by 0 bases and 0 bases, with 11 bases remaining between them. There are 15 residues in the CDR3.

The rearrangement links TRBV19 to TRBJ2-3; 7 positions agree with TRBD1. The CDR3 sequence is 14 residues long. In germline, CDR1 is LNHDA, CDR2 SQIVND (reference sequence). V lost 3 bases, J lost 3 bases, and 3 bases stayed unmatched. The CDR3 region has the DNA TGTGCCAGTAGTATGACAGGGAGTACAGATACGCAGTATTTT. Translated, it gives CASSMTGSTDTQYF.

In this sample, this clonotype turned up once. The chain is built from TRBV20-1 and TRBJ1-2, with D uncertain. Germline V gene lookup returns CDR1 DFQATT and CDR2 SNEGSKA (reference sequence). Trimming removed 5 bases at V and 5 bases at J, with 18 bases between. This CDR3 has 14 residues. Here the CDR3 reads CSALGLRLPYGYTF. The DNA of the CDR3 is TGCAGTGCTCTAGGTCTTAGGCTCCCGTATGGCTACACCTTC.

In its sample, this clonotype was seen a few times. The J gene is TRBJ1-2, the V gene TRBV11-2; D perhaps matches TRBD1 (6 bases). This CDR3 has 14 amino acids. Germline values: CDR1 SGHAT, CDR2 FQNNGV. V was shortened by 0 bases and J by 8 bases, with 13 bases between the two germline ends. CDR3 bases: TGTGCCAGCAGCTTAGATCGAGGGGGTGAAGGCTACACCTTC. Translation: CASSLDRGGEGYTF.